A single sample gave rise to the 5 T cell receptor beta chains below, sequenced in a study of blood T cell repertoires in COVID-19. Only in-frame clones appear in the TCRdb table, and some are missing; sequencing was by immunoSEQ multiplex PCR. Of more than 200,000 clones in the sample, around 80% are singletons; the top ten hold 1.8%. Specimen: PBMCs or T cells enriched from blood (not recorded which). These receptor sequences come from a man aged 55-75 years who had recovered from COVID-19.

The genes are TRBV3-1 (or the pseudogene TRBV3-2) and TRBJ2-5; D is unclear. Trimming removed 2 bases at V and 4 bases at J, with 5 bases between. CDR1 and CDR2 (germline): LGHDT, YNNKEL (reference sequence). This CDR3 has 12 residues. CDR3 amino acids: CASSQPGETQYF. CDR3 bases: TGTGCCAGCAGCCAACCGGGAGAGACCCAGTACTTC.

This rearrangement joins TRBV6-5 to TRBJ2-7; TRBD1 aligns across 11 bases. The CDR3 runs to 16 residues. Germline assignment: CDR1 MNHEY and CDR2 SVGAGI. The V gene end was trimmed by 4 bases and the J gene end by 7 bases; junction bases not matched to a gene: 12. CDR3 DNA sequence: TGTGCCAGCAGTTTGGGAACCGGGACAGGGGGTGGTGAGCAGTACTTC. Amino acid sequence: CASSLGTGTGGGEQYF.

This clone was seen only once. This chain uses TRBV21-1 with TRBJ2-7; TRBD2 is taken as the D call from the table, unchecked against the DNA. TRBV21-1 is reported as a pseudogene. This CDR3 is built from 12 residues. Written as DNA, the CDR3 is TGTGCCAGCAGCAAAGAGGGACGGCGCGGGGACTTC. This encodes CASSKEGRRGDF.

V gene TRBV2 combines with J gene TRBJ1-1; 7 positions agree with TRBD1. The CDR3 contains 13 residues. CDR1 and CDR2 from the germline V gene are SNHLY and FYNNEI. CDR3 residues: CASGQDMNTEAFF. The CDR3 nucleotides are TGTGCTAGTGGACAGGATATGAACACTGAAGCTTTCTTT.

The chain is built from TRBV30 and TRBJ1-1; D is uncertain. Germline V gives CDR1 GTSNPN, CDR2 SVGIG (reference sequence). This CDR3 spans 12 amino acids. V was cut by 4 bases and J by 2 bases, with 8 bases left in between. Written as DNA, the CDR3 is TGTGCCTGGAACAAATATAACACTGAAGCTTTCTTT. Translated, it gives CAWNKYNTEAFF.